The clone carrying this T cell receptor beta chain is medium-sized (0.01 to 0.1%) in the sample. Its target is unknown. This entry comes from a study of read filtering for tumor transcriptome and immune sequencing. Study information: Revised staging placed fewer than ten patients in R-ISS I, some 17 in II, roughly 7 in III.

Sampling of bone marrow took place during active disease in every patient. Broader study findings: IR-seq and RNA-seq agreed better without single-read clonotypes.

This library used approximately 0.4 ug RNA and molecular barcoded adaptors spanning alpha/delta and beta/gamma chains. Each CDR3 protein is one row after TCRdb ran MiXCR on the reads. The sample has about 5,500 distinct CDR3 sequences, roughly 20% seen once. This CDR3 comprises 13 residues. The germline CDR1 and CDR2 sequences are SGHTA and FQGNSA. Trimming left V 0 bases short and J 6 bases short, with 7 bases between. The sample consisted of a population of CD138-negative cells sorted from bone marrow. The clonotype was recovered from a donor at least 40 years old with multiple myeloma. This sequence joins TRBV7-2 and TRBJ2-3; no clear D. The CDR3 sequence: CASSLATRDTQYF. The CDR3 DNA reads TGTGCCAGCAGCTTAGCGACCAGGGATACGCAGTATTTT.